The clone carrying this TCR beta chain turned up a few times. No antigen is known for it. TCR beta CDR3 regions were amplified from RNA. An initial round of RT-PCR targeting the TCR CDR3 relied on the HTBI primer set. TCRdb itself ran the multiplex PCR reads through MiXCR, one entry per CDR3 protein. The sample shows about 360,000 distinct CDR3 sequences, 19% of them seen only once. V gave up 5 bases and J gave up 6 bases; unmatched junction bases: 8. The CDR3 has 14 residues. Germline V gene sequence: CDR1 SGHTA, CDR2 FQGTGA. Investigators excluded patients with uncontrolled infection, other autoimmune disease, pregnancy or lactation. Thyroid ultrasound and orbital computed tomography, with clinical symptoms and serum thyroxine and TRAb, informed diagnoses. This sample is drawn from a study of T cells in Graves' hyperthyroidism and ophthalmopathy. Study observations and caveats: Also found in blood were most expanded thyroid clonotypes above 0.001.

The sequence derives from a woman younger than 30 with Graves' hyperthyroidism. The chain combines TRBV7-3 with TRBJ2-5, with 8 positions matching TRBD2. Sequencing was performed on blood. CDR3 sequence reads: CASSPGGGEKTQYF. The CDR3 region has the DNA TGTGCCAGCAGCCCCGGGGGGGGCGAGAAGACCCAGTACTTC.